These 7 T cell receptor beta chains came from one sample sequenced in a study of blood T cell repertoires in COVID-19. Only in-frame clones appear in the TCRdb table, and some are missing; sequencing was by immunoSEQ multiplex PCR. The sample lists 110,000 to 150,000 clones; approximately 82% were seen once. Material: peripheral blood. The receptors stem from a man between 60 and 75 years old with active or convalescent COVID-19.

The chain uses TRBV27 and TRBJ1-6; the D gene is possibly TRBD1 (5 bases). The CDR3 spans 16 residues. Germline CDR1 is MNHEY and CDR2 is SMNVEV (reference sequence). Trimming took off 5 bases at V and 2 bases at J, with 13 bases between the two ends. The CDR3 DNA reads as TGTGCCAGCAGTCCCCTGGGGCTTGCCTATAATTCACCCCTCCACTTT. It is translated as CASSPLGLAYNSPLHF.

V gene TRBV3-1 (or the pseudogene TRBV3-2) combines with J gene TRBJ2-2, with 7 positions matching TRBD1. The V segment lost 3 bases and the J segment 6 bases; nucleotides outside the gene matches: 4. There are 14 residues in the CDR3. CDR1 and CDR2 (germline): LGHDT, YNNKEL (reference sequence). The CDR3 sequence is CASSHRQGAGELFF. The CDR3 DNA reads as TGTGCCAGCAGCCATAGACAGGGCGCCGGGGAGCTGTTTTTT.

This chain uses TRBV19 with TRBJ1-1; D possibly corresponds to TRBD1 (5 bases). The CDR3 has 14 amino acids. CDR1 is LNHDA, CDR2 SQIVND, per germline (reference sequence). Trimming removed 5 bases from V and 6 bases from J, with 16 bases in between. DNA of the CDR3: TGTGCCAGTAGTCCCGGCAGGGATAGGTCTGAAGCTTTCTTT. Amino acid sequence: CASSPGRDRSEAFF.

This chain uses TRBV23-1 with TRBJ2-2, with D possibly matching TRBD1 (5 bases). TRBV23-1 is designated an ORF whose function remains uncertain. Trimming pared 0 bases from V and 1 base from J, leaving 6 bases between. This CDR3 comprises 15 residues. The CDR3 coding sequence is TGCGCCAGCAGTCAATCAAGGGGGAACACCGGGGAGCTGTTTTTT. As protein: CASSQSRGNTGELFF.

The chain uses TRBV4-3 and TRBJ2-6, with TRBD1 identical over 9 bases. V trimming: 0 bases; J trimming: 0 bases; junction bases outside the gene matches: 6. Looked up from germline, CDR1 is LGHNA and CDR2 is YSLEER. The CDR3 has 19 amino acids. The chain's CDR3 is CASSQDLDRGISGANVLTF. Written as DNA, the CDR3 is TGCGCCAGCAGCCAAGATCTAGACAGGGGGATCTCTGGGGCCAACGTCCTGACTTTC.

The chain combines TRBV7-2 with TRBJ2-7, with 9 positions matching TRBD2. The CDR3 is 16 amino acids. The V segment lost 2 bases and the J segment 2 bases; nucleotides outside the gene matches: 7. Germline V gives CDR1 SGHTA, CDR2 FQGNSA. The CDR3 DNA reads TGTGCCAGCAGCTTACAGGCGGGGGGGCGCACCTACGAGCAGTACTTC. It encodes CASSLQAGGRTYEQYF.

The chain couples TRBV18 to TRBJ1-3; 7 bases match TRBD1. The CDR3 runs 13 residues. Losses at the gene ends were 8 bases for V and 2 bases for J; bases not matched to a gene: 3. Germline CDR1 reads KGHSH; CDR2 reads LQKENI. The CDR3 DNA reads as TGTGCCAGCGCGACAGGGCCTGGAAACACCATATATTTT. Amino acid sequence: CASATGPGNTIYF.